In its sample, the clone carrying this T cell receptor (beta chain) was seen a few times. Its antigen is unidentified. The sample originates from a study of CD8+ T cells in alopecia areata. Study-wide results and limits: Possibly as an HLA-related effect, TCR sharing across patients appeared less clear than in mice.

Extraction and reverse transcription of RNA yielded cDNA as the sequencing template. The method was immunoSEQ multiplex PCR; TCRdb's version includes in-frame clones alone and lacks a portion of them. The sample lists 200,000 to 250,000 clones, about three fifths occurring once. The treatment: oral pan-JAK inhibitor, 5-10 mg twice daily. The source material was CD4+ T cells sorted from blood, sampled at week 4, from a patient treated with tofacitinib. The TCR sequence derives from a human donor with alopecia areata.

The CDR3 loop reads CASSLMVKATYEQYF. The CDR3 DNA reads TGTGCCAGCAGCTTGATGGTGAAGGCTACCTACGAGCAGTACTTC. The chain links TRBV5-6 to TRBJ2-7; D gene ambiguous. V was pared by 1 base and J by 2 bases, with 13 bases between. From germline, CDR1 is SGHDT and CDR2 YYEEEE. The CDR3 contains 15 residues.